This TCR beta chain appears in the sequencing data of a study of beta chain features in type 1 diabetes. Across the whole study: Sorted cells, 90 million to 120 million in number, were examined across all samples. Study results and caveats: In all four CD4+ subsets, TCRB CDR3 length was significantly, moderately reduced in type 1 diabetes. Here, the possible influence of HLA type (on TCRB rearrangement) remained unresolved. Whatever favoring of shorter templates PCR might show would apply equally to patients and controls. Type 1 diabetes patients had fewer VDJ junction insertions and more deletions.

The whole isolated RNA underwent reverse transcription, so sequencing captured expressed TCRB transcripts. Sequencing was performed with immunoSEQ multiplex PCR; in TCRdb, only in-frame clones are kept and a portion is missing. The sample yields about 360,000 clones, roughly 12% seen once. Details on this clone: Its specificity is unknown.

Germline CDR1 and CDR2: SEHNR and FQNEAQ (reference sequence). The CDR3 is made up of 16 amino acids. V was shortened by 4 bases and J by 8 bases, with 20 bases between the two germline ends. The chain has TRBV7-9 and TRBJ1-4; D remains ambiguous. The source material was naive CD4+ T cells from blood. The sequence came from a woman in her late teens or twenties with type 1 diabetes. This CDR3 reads CASSSGSLGFWEKLFF. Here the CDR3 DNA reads TGTGCCAGCAGCTCTGGGTCCCTCGGGTTTTGGGAAAAACTGTTTTTT.